A selection of T cell receptor beta chains follows, all from one sample in a study of T cell clones after liver transplantation. Measured with immunoSEQ multiplex PCR; TCRdb has only the in-frame clones, and not every one. This sample has about 21,000 clones, with about 94% found just once. The starting material was CD8+ T cells from blood, obtained approximately 27 months after liver transplant. These receptors all come from a human patient who received a liver transplant. Part of the T cell pool may stem from the graft donor. The CDR3 runs from the conserved cysteine through the conserved F or W. A D gene is named only where the DNA matches it firmly. Size tells how often a clone was seen (once, few, many) or the class of an expanded clone, and some rows leave it out.

clone size	D gene	V gene	J gene	CDR3 protein	CDR3 DNA
-	-	TRBV19	TRBJ2-7	CASSIVGTSYEQYF	TGTGCCAGTAGTATCGTCGGGACCTCCTACGAGCAGTACTTC
-	-	TRBV5-1	TRBJ1-1	CASRGNTEAFF	TGCGCCAGCAGGGGAAACACTGAAGCTTTCTTT
-	-	TRBV4-3	TRBJ1-5	CASSQDLLYREFQHF	TGCGCCAGCAGCCAAGATCTTCTCTACAGGGAGTTCCAGCATTTT
-	-	TRBV28	TRBJ1-1	CASSSSGVGTEAFF	TGTGCCAGCAGTTCCTCAGGGGTGGGGACTGAAGCTTTCTTT
-	TRBD2	TRBV9	TRBJ2-7	CASSSGGLAGVIYEQYF	TGTGCCAGCAGCTCGGGGGGGCTAGCGGGAGTTATCTACGAGCAGTACTTC
-	-	TRBV7-9	TRBJ1-4	CASTKEGTREKLFF	TGTGCCAGCACCAAAGAGGGGACAAGGGAAAAACTGTTTTTT
-	TRBD2	TRBV14	TRBJ2-1	CASSQEASGSLNRGDRTEQFF	TGTGCCAGCAGCCAAGAGGCTAGCGGGAGTTTGAACCGTGGAGATCGGACAGAGCAGTTCTTC
-	TRBD1	TRBV28	TRBJ2-1	CASSPILGQEEQFF	TGTGCCAGCAGTCCCATTTTGGGACAGGAGGAGCAGTTCTTC
-	-	TRBV19	TRBJ2-3	CASSIDGTDTQYF	TGTGCCAGTAGTATCGATGGCACAGATACGCAGTATTTT
-	TRBD2	TRBV7-9	TRBJ2-7	CASSFSGLADYEQYF	TGTGCCAGCAGCTTCTCGGGACTAGCGGACTACGAGCAGTACTTC
-	-	TRBV30	TRBJ2-1	CAWSADNEQFF	TGTGCCTGGAGTGCCGACAATGAGCAGTTCTTC
-	TRBD1	TRBV13	TRBJ2-1	CASSSGQGIEFEQFF	TGTGCCAGCAGCTCGGGACAGGGAATTGAATTTGAGCAGTTCTTC
few	-	TRBV14	TRBJ1-2	CASSQVGNYGYTF	TGTGCCAGCAGCCAAGTCGGGAACTATGGCTACACCTTC
-	TRBD1	TRBV9	TRBJ1-1	CASSPGQGNTEAFF	TGTGCCAGCAGCCCGGGACAGGGGAACACTGAAGCTTTCTTT
-	-	TRBV5-1	TRBJ2-3	CASSLDGRVTDTQYF	TGCGCCAGCAGCTTGGATGGCAGGGTGACAGATACGCAGTATTTT
-	-	TRBV6-1	TRBJ2-7	CASSEGPGGGGYEQYF	TGTGCCAGCAGTGAGGGACCAGGGGGAGGAGGATACGAGCAGTACTTC
-	TRBD2	TRBV27	TRBJ2-1	CASSFAGLAYNEQFF	TGTGCCAGCAGTTTCGCGGGACTAGCCTACAATGAGCAGTTCTTC
-	TRBD2	TRBV30	TRBJ2-7	CAWNLEREGPEQYF	TGTGCCTGGAACTTGGAGCGGGAGGGCCCCGAGCAGTACTTC
-	TRBD2	TRBV5-4	TRBJ2-7	CASSWGGTYEQYF	TGTGCCAGCAGCTGGGGGGGTACCTACGAGCAGTACTTC
once	-	TRBV6-5	TRBJ2-2	CATHRSANTGELFF	TGTGCCACCCACAGGTCGGCAAACACCGGGGAGCTGTTTTTT
-	TRBD1	TRBV28	TRBJ2-7	CASRGTGDYEQYF	TGTGCCAGCAGGGGGACAGGGGACTACGAGCAGTACTTC
-	TRBD2	TRBV15	TRBJ2-3	CATSRDSGRFSDTQYF	TGTGCCACCAGCAGAGATAGCGGGAGATTTTCAGATACGCAGTATTTT
-	TRBD2	TRBV15	TRBJ2-1	CATSRGALAGGYNEQFF	TGTGCCACCAGCAGAGGGGCCCTAGCGGGAGGCTACAATGAGCAGTTCTTC
-	-	TRBV7-9	TRBJ1-2	CASSLLDRSPDYGYTF	TGTGCCAGCAGCTTACTCGACAGGAGCCCTGACTATGGCTACACCTTC
-	-	TRBV7-6	TRBJ2-5	CASSSSQGPETQYF	TGTGCCAGCAGCTCCTCTCAGGGACCGGAGACCCAGTACTTC
-	-	TRBV14	TRBJ1-2	CASSQNRDWVSGYTF	TGTGCCAGCAGCCAAAACAGGGATTGGGTAAGCGGCTACACCTTC
-	-	TRBV9	TRBJ2-5	CASSSRGTQYF	TGTGCCAGCAGCAGCCGGGGGACCCAGTACTTC
-	-	TRBV28	TRBJ1-5	CASSVGPGTGNQPQHF	TGTGCCAGCAGCGTTGGTCCGGGAACAGGCAATCAGCCCCAGCATTTT
-	-	TRBV27	TRBJ2-7	CASSLRLTYEQYF	TGTGCCAGCAGTTTGAGACTTACCTACGAGCAGTACTTC
-	-	TRBV19	TRBJ1-2	CASSTHSPLADGYTF	TGTGCCAGTAGTACCCACAGTCCCCTGGCAGATGGCTACACCTTC
-	-	TRBV11-3	TRBJ2-7	CASSVRDTAYEQYF	TGTGCCAGCAGCGTCCGGGACACGGCCTACGAGCAGTACTTC
-	-	TRBV7-9	TRBJ2-7	CASSLFTAHEQYF	TGTGCCAGCAGCTTATTTACCGCCCACGAGCAGTACTTC
-	TRBD1	TRBV28	TRBJ2-5	CASSFLDRGQETQYF	TGTGCCAGCAGTTTTTTGGACAGGGGGCAAGAGACCCAGTACTTC
-	-	TRBV29-1	TRBJ1-1	CSVEGSVAGANTEAFF	TGCAGCGTTGAGGGTTCCGTGGCAGGGGCGAACACTGAAGCTTTCTTT
-	TRBD2	TRBV27	TRBJ2-3	CASCPAAGADTQYF	TGTGCCAGCTGCCCTGCGGCGGGAGCAGATACGCAGTATTTT
once	-	TRBV27	TRBJ2-1	CASTLGAYNEQFF	TGTGCCAGCACCCTAGGTGCCTACAATGAGCAGTTCTTC
-	-	TRBV10-2	TRBJ2-7	CASSDASAPYEQYF	TGCGCCAGCAGTGACGCGTCGGCACCCTACGAGCAGTACTTC
-	-	TRBV27	TRBJ2-7	CASSLSIRTAFPGEQYF	TGTGCCAGCAGTTTATCAATTCGGACGGCTTTCCCGGGGGAGCAGTACTTC
-	-	TRBV10-1	TRBJ2-7	CASSESGESSYEQYF	TGCGCCAGCAGTGAGTCGGGTGAGAGCTCCTACGAGCAGTACTTC
-	-	TRBV13	TRBJ1-1	CASSLVGREAFF	TGTGCCAGCAGCTTAGTAGGGAGGGAAGCTTTCTTT
-	TRBD1	TRBV5-1	TRBJ2-5	CASRPQPGGVQETQYF	TGCGCCAGCAGACCTCAACCAGGGGGCGTCCAGGAGACCCAGTACTTC
-	TRBD1	TRBV27	TRBJ1-2	CASSSDRGWSYGYTF	TGTGCCAGCAGTTCGGACAGGGGATGGTCCTATGGCTACACCTTC
-	-	TRBV12-5	TRBJ1-3	CASGSHAGGDTIYF	TGTGCTAGTGGTTCCCACGCGGGGGGGGACACCATATATTTT
-	TRBD1	TRBV7-9	TRBJ2-7	CASSLAGQGGYEQYF	TGTGCCAGCAGCTTAGCTGGACAGGGAGGCTACGAGCAGTACTTC
-	-	TRBV9	TRBJ2-1	CASSPGRTGYEDEQFF	TGTGCCAGCAGCCCCGGCCGAACAGGGTACGAGGATGAGCAGTTCTTC